One and the same sample provided the 22 T cell receptor beta chains below, sequenced in a study of spatial heterogeneity in lung cancer. Time point meaning: blood at routine non-recurrence follow-up after resection. Tumor, nontumor lung or frozen PBMC supplied whole RNA, sequenced without sorting. TCRdb recomputed calls from the 5' RACE reads with MiXCR, one row per CDR3 protein. The table records roughly 26,000 distinct CDR3 sequences, around 6% of them present only once. Source: PBMCs, taken at follow-up. The receptors originated from a male donor with early-stage non-small cell lung cancer.

This clonotype was recorded a few times. The V call is TRBV6-2 or TRBV6-3, the J call TRBJ2-5; 8 bases are a match to TRBD2. CDR1 and CDR2 from the germline V gene are MNHEY and SVGEGT. Trimming removed 2 bases from V and 2 bases from J; junction bases left unmatched: 10. The CDR3 contains 17 residues. CDR3 region: CASSYHQRGRNQETQYF. In DNA form, the CDR3 reads TGTGCCAGCAGTTACCACCAGCGGGGGCGGAATCAAGAGACCCAGTACTTC.

In its sample, this clonotype was seen many times. V and J are TRBV24-1 and TRBJ2-3; D might be TRBD2 (6 bases). V lost 5 bases to trimming and J lost 5 bases, with 10 bases between them. This CDR3 region has 13 residues. CDR1 is KGHDR, CDR2 SFDVKD, per germline. The CDR3 reads CATSGLGLDTQYF. The CDR3 region has the DNA TGTGCCACCAGTGGACTAGGCCTAGATACGCAGTATTTT.

The rearrangement links TRBV7-3 to TRBJ2-1, with 7 bases identical to TRBD1. This CDR3 is 16 amino acids long. The germline gives CDR1 SGHTA, CDR2 FQGTGA. The V gene end was trimmed by 4 bases and the J gene end by 0 bases; junction bases not matched to a gene: 6. This CDR3 reads CASSSRQGRSYNEQFF. The CDR3 coding sequence is TGTGCCAGCAGCTCCCGACAGGGTCGCTCCTACAATGAGCAGTTCTTC.

This clonotype came up many times. The rearrangement links TRBV27 to TRBJ1-5; 7 nucleotides align to TRBD1. Germline CDR1 is MNHEY and CDR2 is SMNVEV (reference sequence). V shed 6 bases, J shed 7 bases, and the junction held 3 bases outside the gene matches. CDR3 length equals 12 residues. The CDR3: CASRQGVQPQHF. The DNA for the CDR3 is TGTGCCAGCAGGCAGGGGGTCCAGCCCCAGCATTTT.

DNA of the CDR3: TGTGCCAGTAGTAGAAGAGCCACAGGGGGGGATGAAAAACTGTTTTTT. Its translation is CASSRRATGGDEKLFF. V gene TRBV19 combines with J gene TRBJ1-4; TRBD1 matches at 8 bases. CDR3 length: 16 residues. V dropped 4 bases and J dropped 6; count of bases not matched to a gene: 10. Germline V gene data show CDR1 as LNHDA and CDR2 as SQIVND (reference sequence).

This clonotype came up many times. The CDR3 loop is CSVGTGSKNIQYF. CDR3 DNA: TGCAGCGTTGGGACAGGCTCGAAAAACATTCAGTACTTC. V usage is TRBV29-1 and J usage is TRBJ2-4; 7 nucleotides agree with TRBD1. The CDR3 is made up of 13 amino acids. CDR1 and CDR2 (germline): SQVTM, ANQGSEA. With 4 bases clipped from V and 4 bases from J, the junction kept 4 bases outside the gene matches.

This clonotype was found a few times. The V gene is TRBV7-8, the J gene TRBJ2-7; D gene ambiguous. Trimming stripped 5 bases from V and 1 base from J, with 6 bases between. CDR3 length: 12 amino acids. Germline CDR1 SGHVS, CDR2 FQNEAQ. The DNA of the CDR3 is TGTGCCAGCAGCCAACAATCCTACGAGCAGTACGTC. Amino acid sequence: CASSQQSYEQYV.

This clonotype turned up a few times. In nucleotides, the CDR3 is TGTGCCAGCAGCGTGCTAGAAAACGCAGATACGCAGTATTTT. Translation gives CASSVLENADTQYF. The V gene is TRBV9, the J gene TRBJ2-3; D unresolved. This CDR3 region has 14 residues. The germline gives CDR1 SGDLS, CDR2 YYNGEE. Trimming took off 2 bases at V and 4 bases at J, with 11 bases between the two ends.

This clonotype has ten or more counts. The chain carries TRBV7-2 and TRBJ2-1; no clear D gene. V was cut by 0 bases and J by 0 bases, with 6 bases left in between. The CDR3 is 15 residues long. Looked up from germline, CDR1 is SGHTA and CDR2 is FQGNSA. CDR3 DNA sequence: TGTGCCAGCAGCTTAGCGTACAACTCCTACAATGAGCAGTTCTTC. The encoded protein is CASSLAYNSYNEQFF. The full variable domain, rest sourced from reference TRBV7-2 and TRBJ2-1, is GAGVSQSPSNKVTEKGKDVELRCDPISGHTALYWYRQSLGQGLEFLIYFQGNSAPDKSGLPSDRFSAERTGGSVSTLTIQRTQQEDSAVYLCASSLAYNSYNEQFFGPGTRLTVL.

This clonotype was found many times. This chain links TRBV7-2 with TRBJ2-7, with a tentative D call TRBD1 (9 bases). CDR3 size: 16 residues. The germline gives CDR1 SGHTA, CDR2 FQGNSA. The ends were cut back, 0 bases at V and 5 bases at J, with 17 bases in the middle. Here the CDR3 DNA reads TGTGCCAGCAGCTTAGCCCGGGGGGGACAGGGCCACGAGCAGTACTTC. Amino acid sequence: CASSLARGGQGHEQYF.

There are many counts of this clonotype. The CDR3: CATSKPGQETQYF. The CDR3 bases are TGTGCCACCAGTAAACCGGGACAAGAGACCCAGTACTTC. The V and J genes are TRBV24-1 and TRBJ2-5, with D possibly matching TRBD2 (5 bases). The ends were cut back, 6 bases at V and 2 bases at J, with 9 bases in the middle. This CDR3 comprises 13 residues. The germline V gene encodes CDR1 KGHDR and CDR2 SFDVKD.

This clonotype was found many times. This chain connects TRBV5-1 to TRBJ1-5; D remains ambiguous. Trimming took off 4 bases at V and 6 bases at J, with 14 bases between the two ends. There are 14 residues in the CDR3. Germline CDR1 is SGHRS and CDR2 is YFSETQ. The CDR3 DNA is TGCGCCAGCAGCCCTATCGGAGGGAGTCAGCCCCAGCATTTT. Translated: CASSPIGGSQPQHF.

This clonotype appeared many times. J is TRBJ2-7 and V is TRBV7-3; D perhaps matches TRBD1 (6 bases). The CDR3 has 15 amino acids. Germline values: CDR1 SGHTA, CDR2 FQGTGA. The V gene lost 5 bases and the J gene lost 2 bases, with 16 bases spanning the gap. The CDR3 DNA reads as TGTGCCAGCAGCCAAACGACGTCAGGGGCCTACGAGCAGTACTTC. Translated: CASSQTTSGAYEQYF.

The rearrangement joins TRBV10-2 to TRBJ1-4; TRBD1 matches at 12 bases. This CDR3 comprises 18 residues. Trimming cost V 2 bases and J 8 bases; bases outside gene matches: 12. Germline CDR1 is WSHSY and CDR2 is SAAADI. As DNA, the CDR3 is TGCGCCAGCAGTGAGGGGACAGGGGGCGCGTCGATTCGAGAAAAACTGTTTTTT. Protein: CASSEGTGGASIREKLFF.

This clonotype was seen a few times. This sequence joins TRBV6-2 or TRBV6-3 and TRBJ2-7; TRBD2 matches at 12 bases. Trimming removed 6 bases from V and 5 bases from J; junction bases left unmatched: 8. Germline CDR1 and CDR2: MNHEY and SVGEGT. The CDR3 loop spans 15 amino acids. The CDR3 DNA sequence: TGTGCCAGCAGGAATTGGACTAGCGGGGTGCACGAGCAGTACTTC. Amino acids: CASRNWTSGVHEQYF.

In this sample, this clonotype turned up many times. The J gene is TRBJ2-1, the V gene TRBV6-5, with D uncertain. CDR1 MNHEY and CDR2 SVGAGI come from the germline V gene. Trimming stripped 7 bases from V and 9 bases from J, with 10 bases between. This CDR3 has 11 residues. CDR3 in amino acids: CASTSHGEQFF. CDR3 nucleotides: TGTGCCAGCACCTCACACGGTGAGCAGTTCTTC.

In its sample, this clonotype was seen many times. This chain links TRBV11-2 with TRBJ1-2; possibly TRBD1 for D (5 bases). Germline V gene sequence: CDR1 SGHAT, CDR2 FQNNGV. V gave up 5 bases and J gave up 6 bases, with 19 bases separating them. The length of the CDR3 is 15 residues. The CDR3 DNA follows: TGTGCCAGCAGCCTGGGACCGCGACAGTTGGATGGCTACACCTTC. Its translation: CASSLGPRQLDGYTF.

For this clonotype: It may be a read error: a sequence one base away is much more abundant. The V call is TRBV20-1, the J call TRBJ2-7; the D gene is possibly TRBD1 (5 bases). This CDR3 spans 13 amino acids. Trimming removed 5 bases from V and 0 bases from J, with 11 bases in between. The germline V gene has CDR1 DFQATT and CDR2 SNEGSKA (reference sequence). CDR3 region: CSASQVSSYEQYV. The CDR3 coding sequence is TGCAGTGCTTCACAGGTGAGCTCCTACGAGCAGTACGTC.

This clonotype was seen only a few times. This chain links TRBV20-1 with TRBJ2-7; either TRBD1 or TRBD2 may supply D (5 bases each). Germline CDR1 and CDR2: DFQATT and SNEGSKA (reference sequence). V dropped 2 bases and J dropped 4 bases, with 15 bases sitting between them. This CDR3 is built from 14 residues. Here the CDR3 reads CSARRPGAGYEQYV. The CDR3 nucleotides are TGCAGTGCTAGACGCCCCGGGGCTGGGTACGAGCAGTACGTC.

Many counts were recorded for this clonotype. This chain connects TRBV4-2 to TRBJ1-2; unclear D gene. V lost 0 bases and J 5 bases, leaving 13 bases between the germline ends. This CDR3 contains 15 residues. CDR1 LGHNA and CDR2 YNFKEQ come from the germline V gene. The CDR3, as DNA: TGTGCCAGCAGCCAAGATAGACGGTCTGGTTATGGCTACACCTTC. It codes for CASSQDRRSGYGYTF.

Comment on this clonotype: A read error is possible here, since a much larger clone lies one base away. The V call is TRBV6-2 or TRBV6-3, the J call TRBJ1-1; weak D call: TRBD1 (5 bases). Trimming shortened V by 6 bases and J by 1 base, and 9 bases separated the two germline ends. CDR1 and CDR2 (germline): MNHEY, SVGEGT. The CDR3 runs 13 residues. This CDR3 reads CASRTEPNTEAFF. CDR3 coding DNA: TGTGCCAGCAGGACAGAGCCGAACACTGAAGCTTTCTTT.

This clonotype was counted many times. V gene TRBV5-1 combines with J gene TRBJ2-5; D call uncertain. The CDR3 has 12 amino acids. The germline gives CDR1 SGHRS, CDR2 YFSETQ. V gave up 7 bases and J gave up 0 bases, with 7 bases separating them. The CDR3 DNA follows: TGCGCCAGCTCGGTTTACCAAGAGACCCAGTACTTC. Protein: CASSVYQETQYF.